This TCR beta chain comes out of a study of blood T cell repertoires in COVID-19. Study details: The United States, Italy and Spain supplied acute and convalescent COVID-19 samples. PBMCs, B-cell-depleted T cells, or T cells were the source of the cDNA or gDNA that made up the material.

Here immunoSEQ multiplex PCR was the method, and the copy in TCRdb shows in-frame clones only, minus some. The table includes more than 80,000 clones, around four fifths detected once. The source is a human donor in a cohort sampled during active COVID-19. The specimen sequenced was peripheral blood.

CDR3 sequence (DNA): TGCGCCAGCAGCCGTGAGACAGGGGTATTGGGCAATCAGCCCCAGCATTTT. Its protein product is CASSRETGVLGNQPQHF. The chain combines TRBV4-1 with TRBJ1-5; TRBD1 agrees at 8 bases. The CDR3 has 17 amino acids. Trimming took 4 bases from V and 2 from J; bases not matched to a gene: 10. Germline CDR1 MGHRA, CDR2 YSYEKL.